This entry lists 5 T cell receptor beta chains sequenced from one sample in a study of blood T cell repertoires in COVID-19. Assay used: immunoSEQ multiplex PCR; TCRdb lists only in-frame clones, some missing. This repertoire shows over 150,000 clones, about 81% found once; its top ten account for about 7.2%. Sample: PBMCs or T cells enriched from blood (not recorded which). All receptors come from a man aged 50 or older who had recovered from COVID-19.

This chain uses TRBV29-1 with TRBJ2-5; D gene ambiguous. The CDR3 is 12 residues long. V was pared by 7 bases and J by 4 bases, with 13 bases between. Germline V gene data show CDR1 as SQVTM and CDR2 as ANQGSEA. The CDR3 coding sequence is TGCAGCGGTGATCTCGGCGGAGAGACCCAGTACTTC. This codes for CSGDLGGETQYF.

CDR3 sequence: CASSPGSGISYEQYF. CDR3 nucleotide sequence: TGCGCCAGCAGTCCAGGTTCCGGGATCTCCTACGAGCAGTACTTC. This sequence joins TRBV5-1 and TRBJ2-7; possible D gene TRBD2, 5 bases. From germline, CDR1 is SGHRS and CDR2 YFSETQ. The CDR3 spans 15 residues. V shed 5 bases and J shed 0 bases, with 15 bases lying between them. Full variable domain (missing parts from reference TRBV5-1 and TRBJ2-7): KAGVTQTPRYLIKTRGQQVTLSCSPISGHRSVSWYQQTPGQGLQFLFEYFSETQRNKGNFPGRFSGRQFSNSRSEMNVSTLELGDSALYLCASSPGSGISYEQYFGPGTRLTVT.

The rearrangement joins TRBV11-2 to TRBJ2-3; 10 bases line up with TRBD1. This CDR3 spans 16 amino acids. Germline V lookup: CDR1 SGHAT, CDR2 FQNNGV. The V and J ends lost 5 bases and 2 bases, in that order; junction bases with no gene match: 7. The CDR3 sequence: CASSPWTGGATDTQYF. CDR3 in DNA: TGTGCCAGCAGCCCCTGGACAGGGGGGGCCACAGATACGCAGTATTTT.

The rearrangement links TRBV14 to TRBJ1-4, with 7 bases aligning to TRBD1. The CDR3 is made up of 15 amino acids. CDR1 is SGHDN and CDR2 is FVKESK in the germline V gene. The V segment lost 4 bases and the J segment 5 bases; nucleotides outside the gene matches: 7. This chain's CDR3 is CASSPYRGQNEKLFF. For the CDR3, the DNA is TGTGCCAGCAGCCCCTACAGGGGCCAGAATGAAAAACTGTTTTTT.

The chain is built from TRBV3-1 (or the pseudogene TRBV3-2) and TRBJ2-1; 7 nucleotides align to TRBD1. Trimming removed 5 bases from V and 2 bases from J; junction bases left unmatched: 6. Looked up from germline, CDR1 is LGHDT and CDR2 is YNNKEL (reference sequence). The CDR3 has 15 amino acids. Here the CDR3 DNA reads TGTGCCAGCAGCTCCGAGGGGACAGCCTACAATGAGCAGTTCTTC. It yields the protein CASSSEGTAYNEQFF.